This T cell receptor (beta chain) was found in a study of TIL therapy for anti-PD-1-resistant metastatic lung cancer. The overall study: A few tumors were EGFR-mutant and two were ALK-rearranged. By whole-exome sequencing, median non-synonymous tumor mutation burden was roughly 1.4 mutations per megabase.

The immunoSEQ assay was v3. Repertoires were generated with immunoSEQ multiplex PCR, while TCRdb's copy carries only in-frame clones and drops some. The sample lists more than 55,000 clones, 80% to 90% seen once, with just under 3% in the top ten. The germline V gene has CDR1 KGHSH and CDR2 LQKENI. The CDR3 runs to 14 residues. Between the trimmed V and J ends, which lost 6 bases and 8 bases, there was a span of 19 bases. The sample's time point: pre-treatment sample, taken before nivolumab and TIL therapy. The sequenced sample was blood, obtained at baseline. V is TRBV18 and J is TRBJ1-2; no clear D. The TCR originated in a person aged 25 to 80 with non-small cell lung cancer. The CDR3 DNA sequence: TGTGCCAGCTCCCTTTCGAGGGAGGGATTCGGCTACACCTTC. Its protein product is CASSLSREGFGYTF. Full variable domain (outside the CDR3, taken from reference TRBV18 and TRBJ1-2): NAGVMQNPRHLVRRRGQEARLRCSPMKGHSHVYWYRQLPEEGLKFMVYLQKENIIDESGMPKERFSAEFPKEGPSILRIQQVVRGDSAAYFCASSLSREGFGYTFGSGTRLTVV.